One sample yielded the 2 T cell receptor beta chains listed below, sequenced in a study of blood T cell repertoires in COVID-19. Assay: immunoSEQ multiplex PCR; the TCRdb copy retains only in-frame clones and omits some. The sample has about 400,000 clones, 88% seen once. Sample: PBMCs or T cells enriched from blood (not recorded which). Receptor source: a woman between 40 and 50 years old with acute COVID-19.

This chain connects TRBV25-1 to TRBJ1-1; possibly TRBD1 for D (5 bases). Germline CDR1 is MGHDK and CDR2 is SYGVNS. This CDR3 is 14 amino acids long. Trimming removed 1 base from V and 7 bases from J, with 13 bases in between. As DNA, the CDR3 is TGTGCCAGCAGTGAATCTGGGGGACTAGGTGAAGCTTTCTTT. Residues: CASSESGGLGEAFF.

The chain uses TRBV5-8 and TRBJ1-5; D not certain. This CDR3 spans 13 amino acids. Germline CDR1 is SGHTS and CDR2 is YDEGEE. Trimming pared 7 bases from V and 0 bases from J, leaving 8 bases between. CDR3: CASGGYSNQPQHF. The CDR3 DNA reads TGTGCCAGCGGCGGGTATAGCAATCAGCCCCAGCATTTT.